The 6 T cell receptor beta chains listed next were all sequenced from one sample in a study of blood T cell repertoires in COVID-19. The table came from immunoSEQ multiplex PCR; TCRdb's copy has only in-frame clones and leaves some out. The sample shows about 120,000 clones, 85% of them seen only once. The specimen was peripheral blood. These receptors were obtained from a woman older than 75 with acute or convalescent COVID-19.

This chain links TRBV11-2 with TRBJ2-3; D may be TRBD1 (5 bases). The germline V gene encodes CDR1 SGHAT and CDR2 FQNNGV. V was clipped by 0 bases and J by 3 bases, with 10 bases between them. CDR3 length: 15 residues. The DNA for the CDR3 is TGTGCCAGCAGCTTAGATCAGGGCCGAACAGATACGCAGTATTTT. Protein sequence: CASSLDQGRTDTQYF.

The DNA of the CDR3 is TGTGCCAGCAGTCCCGCAGGGACTGGAACCGGGGAGCTGTTTTTT. It encodes CASSPAGTGTGELFF. The chain uses TRBV28 and TRBJ2-2; weak D call: TRBD2 (6 bases). Trimming took off 5 bases at V and 5 bases at J, with 15 bases between the two ends. CDR3 length: 15 amino acids. Germline CDR1 MDHEN, CDR2 SYDVKM.

This sequence joins TRBV27 and TRBJ2-6, with 7 bases identical to TRBD1. V lost 7 bases and J lost 2; bases outside the gene matches: 11. Germline values: CDR1 MNHEY, CDR2 SMNVEV (reference sequence). CDR3 length: 17 residues. The CDR3 spells CASTLSRQGPGANVLTF. The CDR3 DNA sequence: TGTGCCAGCACCCTTTCTAGACAGGGTCCTGGGGCCAACGTCCTGACTTTC. Full variable domain (rest looked up from reference TRBV27 and TRBJ2-6): EAQVTQNPRYLITVTGKKLTVTCSQNMNHEYMSWYRQDPGLGLRQIYYSMNVEVTDKGDVPEGYKVSRKEKRNFPLILESPSPNQTSLYFCASTLSRQGPGANVLTFGAGSRLTVL.

The chain uses TRBV2 and TRBJ1-4; D uncertain. V gave up 3 bases and J gave up 6 bases, with 11 bases separating them. The CDR3 runs 14 residues. CDR1 and CDR2 from the germline V gene are SNHLY and FYNNEI. The CDR3 region is CASSDSTVYEKLFF. CDR3 DNA: TGTGCCAGCAGTGACTCGACTGTCTATGAAAAACTGTTTTTT.

The chain recombines TRBV20-1 with TRBJ1-2; D is unclear. V lost 0 bases and J lost 8, with 7 bases in between. The CDR3 consists of 11 residues. Germline V gives CDR1 DFQATT, CDR2 SNEGSKA (reference sequence). CDR3 residues: CSARDYAGYTF. The CDR3 nucleotides are TGCAGTGCTAGAGATTACGCGGGCTACACCTTC.

The genes are TRBV28 and TRBJ1-3; TRBD1 matches at 7 bases. Germline V gives CDR1 MDHEN, CDR2 SYDVKM. V lost 4 bases, J lost 4 bases, and 10 bases stayed unmatched. CDR3 size: 16 residues. The CDR3: CASSSSGGWLGNTIYF. CDR3 DNA: TGTGCCAGCAGTTCTTCAGGGGGTTGGTTAGGAAACACCATATATTTT. The full variable domain, with the rest looked up from reference TRBV28 and TRBJ1-3, is DVKVTQSSRYLVKRTGEKVFLECVQDMDHENMFWYRQDPGLGLRLIYFSYDVKMKEKGDIPEGYSVSREKKERFSLILESASTNQTSMYLCASSSSGGWLGNTIYFGEGSWLTVV.